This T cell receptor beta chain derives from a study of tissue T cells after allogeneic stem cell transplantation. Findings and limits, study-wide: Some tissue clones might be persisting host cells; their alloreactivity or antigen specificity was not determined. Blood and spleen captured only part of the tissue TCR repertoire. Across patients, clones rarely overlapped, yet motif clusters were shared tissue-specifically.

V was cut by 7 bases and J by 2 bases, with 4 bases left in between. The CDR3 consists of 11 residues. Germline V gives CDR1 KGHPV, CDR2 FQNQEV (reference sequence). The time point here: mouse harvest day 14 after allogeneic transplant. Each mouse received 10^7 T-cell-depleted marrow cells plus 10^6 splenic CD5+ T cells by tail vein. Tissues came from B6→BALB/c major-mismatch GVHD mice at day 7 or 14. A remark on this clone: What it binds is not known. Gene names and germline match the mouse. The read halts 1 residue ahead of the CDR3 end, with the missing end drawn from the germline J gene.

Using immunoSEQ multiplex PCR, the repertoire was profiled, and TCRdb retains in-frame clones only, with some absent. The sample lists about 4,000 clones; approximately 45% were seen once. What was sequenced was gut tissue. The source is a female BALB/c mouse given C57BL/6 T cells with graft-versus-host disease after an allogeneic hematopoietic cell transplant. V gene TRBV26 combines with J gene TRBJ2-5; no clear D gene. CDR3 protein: CASTVQDTQYF. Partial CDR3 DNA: TGTGCCAGCACGGTCCAAGACACCCAGTAC.